These 21 T cell receptor beta chains originate from one sample sequenced in a study of ipilimumab plus nivolumab after autologous stem cell transplantation (dated by TCRdb to the early 2020s). The library was generated by the immunoSEQ multiplex PCR assay. TCRdb took over this immuneACCESS table, retaining in-frame rearrangements with V and J assigned. Such tables are incomplete; in checked studies, under half of the missing clones stem from an unresolved V gene, and the remainder is unexplained. The sample table shows 15,000 to 20,000 clones, and 80% to 85% are seen once. The ten largest clones take up about 21% of the sample. The specimen comprised PBMCs, sampled in a trial of ipilimumab plus nivolumab as post-transplant consolidation. Receptors were obtained from a male donor with diffuse large B-cell lymphoma.

The CDR3 DNA reads TGCGCCAGCAGAGGTCTGGAGTATGGCTACACCTTC. It specifies CASRGLEYGYTF. V usage is TRBV5-1 and J usage is TRBJ1-2, with D hard to call. The ends were cut back, 5 bases at V and 5 bases at J, with 10 bases in the middle. This CDR3 has 12 residues. Germline CDR1 reads SGHRS; CDR2 reads YFSETQ.

In this sample, this clone turned up once. The J gene is TRBJ1-6, the V gene TRBV15; unclear D gene. Germline CDR1 and CDR2: LNHNV and YYDKDF (reference sequence). This CDR3 comprises 14 residues. Trimming took off 1 base at V and 8 bases at J, with 9 bases between the two ends. The CDR3 here is CATSRGVNYSPLHF. CDR3 coding DNA: TGTGCCACCAGCAGAGGAGTAAATTATTCACCCCTCCACTTT. Drawing the rest from reference TRBV15 and TRBJ1-6, the complete variable domain is DAMVIQNPRYQVTQFGKPVTLSCSQTLNHNVMYWYQQKSSQAPKLLFHYYDKDFNNEADTPDNFQSRRPNTSFCFLDIRSPGLGDTAMYLCATSRGVNYSPLHFGNGTRLTVT.

The chain employs TRBV15 and TRBJ2-2, with TRBD2 matching over 9 bases. The ends lost 4 bases at V and 3 bases at J; junction bases unmatched: 6. Germline CDR1 LNHNV, CDR2 YYDKDF (reference sequence). The CDR3 consists of 16 residues. For the CDR3, the DNA is TGTGCCACCAGCACCTTAGCGGGGGCGGACACCGGGGAGCTGTTTTTT. Protein product: CATSTLAGADTGELFF.

The table lists this clone with a count of one. V usage is TRBV27 and J usage is TRBJ2-3; D is unresolved. Looked up from germline, CDR1 is MNHEY and CDR2 is SMNVEV (reference sequence). V dropped 7 bases and J dropped 0 bases, with 14 bases sitting between them. The CDR3 sequence is 15 residues long. In DNA, the CDR3 is TGTGCCAGCACCCTCGGTGGGCCTAGCACAGATACGCAGTATTTT. Translated, it gives CASTLGGPSTDTQYF.

A word on this clone: This may come from a read error, since a much larger clone is one base off. Other DNA sequences within the sample encode an identical CDR3. The V and J genes are TRBV7-6 and TRBJ1-5, with TRBD1 identical over 9 bases. CDR3 length equals 18 residues. Trimming at V came to 2 bases and at J to 7 bases, leaving 15 bases not matched to a gene. Germline V gives CDR1 SGHVS, CDR2 FNYEAQ. CDR3 bases: TGTGCCAGCAGCTTACGGGGCGGGGGACAGGGCGGTGGACAGCCCCAGCATTTT. The encoded protein is CASSLRGGGQGGGQPQHF. Full variable domain (missing parts from reference TRBV7-6 and TRBJ1-5): GAGVSQSPRYKVTKRGQDVALRCDPISGHVSLYWYRQALGQGPEFLTYFNYEAQQDKSGLPNDRFSAERPEGSISTLTIQRTEQRDSAMYRCASSLRGGGQGGGQPQHFGDGTRLSIL.

V and J are TRBV7-9 and TRBJ2-5; tentatively, D is TRBD2 (5 bases). Germline-derived CDR1 and CDR2 are SEHNR and FQNEAQ (reference sequence). This CDR3 spans 16 amino acids. The V end lost 1 base, the J end lost 3 bases, and 15 bases lay between the germline ends. The CDR3 nucleotides read TGTGCCAGCAGCTTAGGGGTCGGGATACTAAAAGAGACCCAGTACTTC. It yields the protein CASSLGVGILKETQYF. Complete variable domain (other parts from reference TRBV7-9 and TRBJ2-5): DTGVSQNPRHKITKRGQNVTFRCDPISEHNRLYWYRQTLGQGPEFLTYFQNEAQLEKSRLLSDRFSAERPKGSFSTLEIQRTEQGDSAMYLCASSLGVGILKETQYFGPGTRLLVL.

The sample holds one count of this clone. The chain has TRBV5-1 and TRBJ2-5; no firm D call. The germline CDR1 and CDR2 sequences are SGHRS and YFSETQ. V lost 2 bases and J 0 bases, leaving 2 bases between the germline ends. This CDR3 is built from 12 residues. CDR3 region: CASSFDQETQYF. As DNA, the CDR3 is TGCGCCAGCAGCTTCGACCAAGAGACCCAGTACTTC. The full variable domain, completed using reference TRBV5-1 and TRBJ2-5, is KAGVTQTPRYLIKTRGQQVTLSCSPISGHRSVSWYQQTPGQGLQFLFEYFSETQRNKGNFPGRFSGRQFSNSRSEMNVSTLELGDSALYLCASSFDQETQYFGPGTRLLVL.

The rearrangement links TRBV2 to TRBJ2-7, with 10 bases lining up with TRBD1. CDR3 size: 13 residues. In germline, CDR1 is SNHLY, CDR2 FYNNEI. Trimming cost V 10 bases and J 5 bases; bases outside gene matches: 8. CDR3: CATRTGGGNEQYF. CDR3 in DNA: TGTGCCACCCGGACAGGGGGAGGGAACGAGCAGTACTTC.

The chain links TRBV4-3 to TRBJ2-1; maybe TRBD1 (5 bases). CDR1 LGHNA and CDR2 YSLEER come from the germline V gene. V was cut by 3 bases and J by 6 bases, with 12 bases left in between. CDR3 length equals 14 residues. CDR3: CASSQGRIINEQFF. The CDR3 coding sequence is TGCGCCAGCAGCCAGGGGCGAATTATCAATGAGCAGTTCTTC.

The gene calls are TRBV14 and TRBJ2-7, with D unclear. CDR1 SGHDN and CDR2 FVKESK come from the germline V gene. V dropped 4 bases and J dropped 6 bases, with 22 bases sitting between them. The CDR3 is 16 amino acids. CDR3 nucleotides: TGTGCCAGCAGCCGACGGTCGGTAAAGGATGGTGGCGAGCAGTACTTC. Protein product: CASSRRSVKDGGEQYF.

The chain combines TRBV4-1 with TRBJ2-5; 11 bases are shared with TRBD2. Unmatched junction bases numbered 2, after V lost 1 base and J lost 1 base. The germline CDR1 and CDR2 sequences are MGHRA and YSYEKL. CDR3 size: 16 residues. CDR3 sequence reads: CASSQGTSGGQETQYF. CDR3 DNA sequence: TGCGCCAGCAGCCAAGGAACTAGCGGGGGCCAAGAGACCCAGTACTTC.

The rearrangement uses TRBV2 and TRBJ2-1; 8 bases fit TRBD2. V shed 4 bases and J 6 bases; nucleotides not matched to a gene: 8. Germline V lookup: CDR1 SNHLY, CDR2 FYNNEI. The CDR3 consists of 15 residues. Here the CDR3 DNA reads TGTGCCAGCAGTGGGCCCGGGACTAGGGTCAATGAGCAGTTCTTC. Protein: CASSGPGTRVNEQFF.

The chain couples TRBV9 to TRBJ1-2; D uncertain. In germline, CDR1 is SGDLS, CDR2 YYNGEE. V was pared by 0 bases and J by 4 bases, with 4 bases between. The CDR3 has 12 amino acids. The CDR3 DNA is TGTGCCAGCAGCGTAGATCTCTATGGCTACACCTTC. It is translated as CASSVDLYGYTF.

The V call is TRBV9, the J call TRBJ1-1; 9 bases are a match to TRBD1. The CDR3 has 15 residues. Trimming cost V 7 bases and J 8 bases; bases outside gene matches: 15. Germline lookup yields CDR1 SGDLS and CDR2 YYNGEE. CDR3 in amino acids: CASGGDRELGAEAFF. CDR3 DNA sequence: TGTGCCAGCGGCGGGGACAGGGAATTAGGCGCGGAAGCTTTCTTT.

This clone has more than one count but fewer than ten. This chain joins TRBV6-4 and TRBJ2-1; 11 bases line up with TRBD2. V gave up 4 bases and J gave up 9 bases; unmatched junction bases: 11. CDR3 length: 16 residues. Germline V CDR1 and CDR2: MRHNA, SNTAGT. The CDR3 loop is CASSALTSGGRGEQFF. The CDR3 bases are TGTGCCAGCAGTGCTTTAACTAGCGGGGGACGGGGTGAGCAGTTCTTC.

This clone was seen once. CDR3 region: CASSYAQGSTEAFF. In nucleotides, the CDR3 is TGTGCCAGCAGTTACGCACAGGGGAGCACTGAAGCTTTCTTT. The chain employs TRBV6-5 and TRBJ1-1, with 7 bases lining up with TRBD1. The CDR3 spans 14 residues. Germline assignment: CDR1 MNHEY and CDR2 SVGAGI. V was clipped by 2 bases and J by 4 bases; unmatched bases: 4.

This chain links TRBV19 with TRBJ1-2, with 7 bases matching TRBD1. CDR1 and CDR2 (germline): LNHDA, SQIVND (reference sequence). V lost 5 bases and J lost 4; bases outside the gene matches: 7. The CDR3 loop spans 14 amino acids. CDR3 sequence reads: CASSPFRDSYGYTF. The CDR3, as DNA: TGTGCCAGTAGTCCCTTTCGGGACAGCTATGGCTACACCTTC.

On this clone: The sample carries other DNA sequences with the same CDR3. V and J are TRBV5-1 and TRBJ2-2; D gene uncertain. Germline CDR1 and CDR2: SGHRS and YFSETQ. The CDR3 has 14 amino acids. The V end was cut by 1 base, the J end by 3 bases, with 7 bases between. CDR3: CASSLTSDTGELFF. For the CDR3, the DNA is TGCGCCAGCAGCTTGACCTCGGACACCGGGGAGCTGTTTTTT. Together with reference TRBV5-1 and TRBJ2-2, the CDR3 gives the full variable domain: KAGVTQTPRYLIKTRGQQVTLSCSPISGHRSVSWYQQTPGQGLQFLFEYFSETQRNKGNFPGRFSGRQFSNSRSEMNVSTLELGDSALYLCASSLTSDTGELFFGEGSRLTVL.

The V gene is TRBV21-1, the J gene TRBJ1-5; the table calls TRBD1, which could not be checked here. TRBV21-1 is noted as a pseudogene. CDR3 length equals 18 residues. The CDR3 DNA sequence: TGTGCCAGCAGCATAGGCCGGGACAGGGGGCGAGGTAATCAGCCCCAGCATTTT. It yields the protein CASSIGRDRGRGNQPQHF.

CDR3 nucleotides: TGTGCCAGCACCGGGATACAGGGAGGCACTGAAGCTTTCTTT. This gives the protein CASTGIQGGTEAFF. V and J are TRBV28 and TRBJ1-1; D may be TRBD1 (6 bases). The V gene's germline CDR1 is MDHEN and CDR2 SYDVKM. This CDR3 spans 14 amino acids. The V gene lost 7 bases and the J gene lost 4 bases, with 16 bases spanning the gap. Variable domain in full (rest from reference TRBV28 and TRBJ1-1): DVKVTQSSRYLVKRTGEKVFLECVQDMDHENMFWYRQDPGLGLRLIYFSYDVKMKEKGDIPEGYSVSREKKERFSLILESASTNQTSMYLCASTGIQGGTEAFFGQGTRLTVV.

The chain is built from TRBV9 and TRBJ2-7; D not certain. The V end lost 3 bases, the J end lost 0 bases, and 7 bases lay between the germline ends. The germline V gene encodes CDR1 SGDLS and CDR2 YYNGEE. This CDR3 is 13 amino acids long. The CDR3 is CASSGVSSYEQYF. For the CDR3, the DNA is TGTGCCAGCAGCGGTGTGAGCTCCTACGAGCAGTACTTC.